The 21 T cell receptor beta chains reported below all come from one sample, sequenced in a study of OX40 agonist ivuxolimab in advanced cancers. Preparation of the library involved the immunoSEQ multiplex PCR assay. The table comes from immuneACCESS by way of TCRdb, which keeps in-frame sequences with V and J called. Part of the clones is missing from these tables; in studies checked, under half for an unresolved V gene and the rest for unknown reasons. The sample records under 55,000 clones, about four fifths of which are singletons. The leading ten clones occupy roughly 2.2% of the sample. The material sequenced was CD4+ or CD8+ T cells sorted from blood, taken in a trial of the OX40 agonist ivuxolimab. The receptors stem from an adult with an advanced solid tumor such as melanoma, head and neck, liver or kidney cancer.

The rearrangement joins TRBV19 to TRBJ2-1; TRBD2 aligns across 12 bases. The length of the CDR3 is 16 residues. Germline loops: CDR1 LNHDA, CDR2 SQIVND (reference sequence). Germline trimming cut 5 bases from V and 2 bases from J; bases unmatched to any gene: 4. The CDR3 protein is CASSQPSGRAYNEQFF. CDR3 nucleotide sequence: TGTGCCAGTAGTCAACCTAGCGGGAGGGCCTACAATGAGCAGTTCTTC.

Relative to its sample, this clone is medium-sized. The chain recombines TRBV2 with TRBJ2-2; weak D call: TRBD1 (5 bases). This CDR3 has 14 amino acids. Germline V lookup: CDR1 SNHLY, CDR2 FYNNEI. Trimming cost V 7 bases and J 0 bases, with 9 bases left between them. The CDR3: CASKGSANTGELFF. The CDR3 nucleotides are TGTGCCAGCAAGGGGTCGGCGAACACCGGGGAGCTGTTTTTT. Combining the CDR3 with reference TRBV2 and TRBJ2-2 gives the whole variable domain EPEVTQTPSHQVTQMGQEVILRCVPISNHLYFYWYRQILGQKVEFLVSFYNNEISEKSEIFDDQFSVERPDGSNFTLKIRSTKLEDSAMYFCASKGSANTGELFFGEGSRLTVL.

The rearrangement links TRBV28 to TRBJ2-7; 12 nucleotides line up with TRBD2. CDR3 length: 15 residues. V gave up 2 bases and J gave up 6 bases; unmatched junction bases: 5. Looked up from germline, CDR1 is MDHEN and CDR2 is SYDVKM. The CDR3 is CASSLRLAGVGEQYF. As DNA, the CDR3 is TGTGCCAGCAGTTTAAGACTAGCGGGAGTAGGCGAGCAGTACTTC. Filled out from reference TRBV28 and TRBJ2-7, the complete variable domain reads DVKVTQSSRYLVKRTGEKVFLECVQDMDHENMFWYRQDPGLGLRLIYFSYDVKMKEKGDIPEGYSVSREKKERFSLILESASTNQTSMYLCASSLRLAGVGEQYFGPGTRLTVT.

This clone appeared a single time. J is TRBJ1-2 and V is TRBV9; 8 nucleotides line up with TRBD1. Looked up from germline, CDR1 is SGDLS and CDR2 is YYNGEE. The CDR3 sequence is 13 residues long. After removal of 3 bases from V and 7 bases from J, the junction contained 5 bases not matched to a gene. CDR3 protein: CASSATGVFGYTF. CDR3 bases: TGTGCCAGCAGCGCGACAGGGGTGTTTGGCTACACCTTC.

V and J are TRBV29-1 and TRBJ1-2; D possibly corresponds to TRBD1 (6 bases). Germline CDR1 reads SQVTM; CDR2 reads ANQGSEA. The length of the CDR3 is 13 residues. The ends were cut back, 5 bases at V and 8 bases at J, with 18 bases in the middle. CDR3 DNA sequence: TGCAGCGTTAAGGGCAGGGGAGTTGGAGGCTACACCTTC. This sequence encodes CSVKGRGVGGYTF.

The chain couples TRBV27 to TRBJ1-6, with D possibly matching TRBD1 (5 bases). The CDR3 is 14 amino acids. CDR1 is MNHEY, CDR2 SMNVEV, per germline (reference sequence). Trimming stripped 5 bases from V and 3 bases from J, with 8 bases between. The CDR3 nucleotides are TGTGCCAGCAGTCCGGGACTCTATAATTCACCCCTCCACTTT. It encodes CASSPGLYNSPLHF.

This chain's CDR3 is CASSMGGVLRAGELFF. CDR3 in DNA: TGTGCCAGTAGTATGGGGGGGGTTCTCAGGGCCGGGGAGCTGTTTTTT. The gene calls are TRBV19 and TRBJ2-2, with 7 bases lining up with TRBD2. CDR1 and CDR2 from the germline V gene are LNHDA and SQIVND (reference sequence). V lost 3 bases to trimming and J lost 6 bases; unmatched junction nucleotides: 10. The CDR3 extends over 16 amino acids.

The gene calls are TRBV29-1 and TRBJ2-5, with D possibly matching TRBD1 (6 bases). Trimming removed 6 bases at V and 4 bases at J, with 15 bases between. The CDR3 covers 13 residues. CDR1 and CDR2 from the germline V gene are SQVTM and ANQGSEA. The CDR3 spells CSVPQGAGETQYF. The CDR3 nucleotides are TGCAGCGTACCACAGGGAGCAGGAGAGACCCAGTACTTC.

The chain carries TRBV7-2 and TRBJ2-1; 8 nucleotides agree with TRBD2. Germline lookup yields CDR1 SGHTA and CDR2 FQGNSA. Unmatched junction bases numbered 9, after V lost 2 bases and J lost 0 bases. There are 18 residues in the CDR3. The CDR3 protein is CASSLRLAGGLSYNEQFF. The CDR3 DNA reads TGTGCCAGCAGCTTAAGGCTCGCGGGGGGTCTCTCCTACAATGAGCAGTTCTTC.

V and J are TRBV27 and TRBJ2-7; a weak D match, TRBD1 (5 bases). This CDR3 region has 15 residues. Trimming cost V 4 bases and J 5 bases, with 18 bases left between them. Germline values: CDR1 MNHEY, CDR2 SMNVEV (reference sequence). CDR3 sequence: CASSSSRQGLNEQYF. The CDR3 DNA follows: TGTGCCAGCAGTTCGTCCAGGCAGGGTTTGAACGAGCAGTACTTC.

The chain combines TRBV7-3 with TRBJ2-1; possible D gene TRBD1, 5 bases. Germline lookup yields CDR1 SGHTA and CDR2 FQGTGA. V lost 1 base, J lost 8 bases, and 18 bases lay in between. The CDR3 is 16 residues long. CDR3 DNA sequence: TGTGCCAGCAGCTTAAAGGGGCAGGGAATAGGAGATGAGCAGTTCTTC. It translates to CASSLKGQGIGDEQFF.

The chain recombines TRBV28 with TRBJ1-2; D is ambiguous. CDR3 size: 14 residues. V gave up 3 bases and J gave up 3 bases, with 11 bases separating them. Germline CDR1 is MDHEN and CDR2 is SYDVKM. DNA for the CDR3: TGTGCCAGCAGTTTGAGCGGATCCTACTATGGCTACACCTTC. This codes for CASSLSGSYYGYTF.

V usage is TRBV15 and J usage is TRBJ2-5; D is perhaps TRBD2 (5 bases). V lost 0 bases to trimming and J lost 5 bases, with 13 bases between them. The CDR3 loop spans 15 amino acids. CDR1 and CDR2 from the germline V gene are LNHNV and YYDKDF (reference sequence). The CDR3 sequence: CATSRDSGRRETQYF. The CDR3 region has the DNA TGTGCCACCAGCAGAGATTCCGGGCGGAGGGAGACCCAGTACTTC.

The genes are TRBV27 and TRBJ2-7, with TRBD1 matching 8 bases. The CDR3 contains 16 residues. Germline loops: CDR1 MNHEY, CDR2 SMNVEV (reference sequence). Germline trimming cut 3 bases from V and 4 bases from J; bases unmatched to any gene: 11. CDR3 DNA sequence: TGTGCCAGCAGTTTTCTACAGACAGGGGAGAAATACGAGCAGTACTTC. This sequence encodes CASSFLQTGEKYEQYF.

The chain recombines TRBV10-3 with TRBJ2-1; D might be TRBD2 (5 bases). The CDR3 spans 15 residues. Germline assignment: CDR1 ENHRY and CDR2 SYGVKD. Trimming removed 4 bases from V and 9 bases from J, with 19 bases in between. The CDR3: CAISGPYVLAGEQFF. The DNA for the CDR3 is TGTGCCATCAGTGGCCCGTACGTCCTAGCAGGTGAGCAGTTCTTC.

The V call is TRBV6-5, the J call TRBJ2-7; 11 nucleotides line up with TRBD1. Germline V gene data show CDR1 as MNHEY and CDR2 as SVGAGI. V gave up 1 base and J gave up 6 bases; unmatched junction bases: 8. The CDR3 sequence is 16 residues long. The CDR3, as DNA: TGTGCCAGCAGTTACTACCTGGGACAGGGGGTCGGCGAGCAGTACTTC. Protein product: CASSYYLGQGVGEQYF.

On this clone itself: Other DNA sequences in this sample translate to the same CDR3. The chain links TRBV19 to TRBJ1-1; unclear D gene. This CDR3 is 14 amino acids long. V lost 1 base and J 1 base, leaving 7 bases between the germline ends. Germline values: CDR1 LNHDA, CDR2 SQIVND (reference sequence). CDR3 protein: CASSIGGGNTEAFF. CDR3 DNA sequence: TGTGCCAGTAGTATAGGAGGAGGGAACACTGAAGCTTTCTTT.

V gene TRBV6-6 combines with J gene TRBJ2-1; no definite D call. V was trimmed by 0 bases and J by 5 bases, leaving 14 bases between them. Germline loops: CDR1 MNHNY, CDR2 SVGAGI (reference sequence). The CDR3 runs to 16 residues. The CDR3 sequence is CASSYSGTKVNNEQFF. The CDR3 DNA is TGTGCCAGCAGTTACTCGGGCACCAAAGTTAACAATGAGCAGTTCTTC.

The chain links TRBV21-1 to TRBJ1-2. TRBV21-1 is noted as a pseudogene. This CDR3 is 17 amino acids long. In DNA, the CDR3 is TGTGCCAGCAGCAAAGCGCGGGTCCGACCTTTCAACTATGGCTACACCTTC. Protein sequence: CASSKARVRPFNYGYTF.

The chain employs TRBV10-2 and TRBJ2-3, with 7 bases that match TRBD2. This CDR3 region has 16 residues. Germline V CDR1 and CDR2: WSHSY, SAAADI. With 9 bases clipped from V and 1 base from J, the junction kept 13 bases outside the gene matches. The CDR3 protein is CASGGRVKRGTDTQYF. The DNA of the CDR3 is TGCGCCAGTGGGGGGAGGGTGAAACGGGGCACAGATACGCAGTATTTT.

This clone showed up just once. V is TRBV6-5 and J is TRBJ2-1, with 7 positions matching TRBD1. Trimming removed 7 bases from V and 7 bases from J; junction bases left unmatched: 7. CDR1 and CDR2 from the germline V gene are MNHEY and SVGAGI. This CDR3 region has 13 residues. For the CDR3, the DNA is TGTGCCAGCAACCCGACAGGGCGGAATGAGCAGTTCTTC. It translates to CASNPTGRNEQFF.